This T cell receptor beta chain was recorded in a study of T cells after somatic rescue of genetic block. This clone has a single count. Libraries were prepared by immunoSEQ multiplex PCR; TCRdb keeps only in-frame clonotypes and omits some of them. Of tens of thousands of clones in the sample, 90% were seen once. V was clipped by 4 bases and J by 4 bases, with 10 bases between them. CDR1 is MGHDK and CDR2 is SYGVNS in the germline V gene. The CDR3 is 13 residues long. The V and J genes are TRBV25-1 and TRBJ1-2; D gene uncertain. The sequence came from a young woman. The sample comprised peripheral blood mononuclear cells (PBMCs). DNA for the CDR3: TGTGCCAGCAGTGGAGTGGGCGGCTATGGCTACACCTTC. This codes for CASSGVGGYGYTF.